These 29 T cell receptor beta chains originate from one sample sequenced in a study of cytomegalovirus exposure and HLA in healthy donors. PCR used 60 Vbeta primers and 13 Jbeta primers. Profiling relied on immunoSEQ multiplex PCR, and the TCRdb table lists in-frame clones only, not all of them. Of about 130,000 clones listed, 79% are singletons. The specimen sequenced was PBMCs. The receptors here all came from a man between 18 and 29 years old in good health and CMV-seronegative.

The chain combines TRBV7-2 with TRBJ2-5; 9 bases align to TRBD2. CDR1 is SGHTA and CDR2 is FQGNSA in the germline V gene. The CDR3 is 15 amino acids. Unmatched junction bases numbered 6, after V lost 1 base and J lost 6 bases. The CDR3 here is CASSLDGGRAQTQYF. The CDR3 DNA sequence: TGTGCCAGCAGCTTAGATGGCGGGAGGGCCCAGACCCAGTACTTC.

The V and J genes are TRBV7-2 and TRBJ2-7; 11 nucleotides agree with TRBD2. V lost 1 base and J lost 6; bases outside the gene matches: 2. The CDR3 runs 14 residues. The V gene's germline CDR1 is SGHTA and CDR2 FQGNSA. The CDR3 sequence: CASSLVLAGVEQYF. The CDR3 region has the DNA TGTGCCAGCAGCTTAGTACTAGCGGGAGTCGAGCAGTACTTC.

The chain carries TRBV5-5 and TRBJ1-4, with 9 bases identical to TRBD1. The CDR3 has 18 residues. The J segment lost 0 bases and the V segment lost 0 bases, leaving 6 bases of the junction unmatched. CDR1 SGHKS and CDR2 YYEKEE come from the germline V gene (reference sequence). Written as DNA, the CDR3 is TGTGCCAGCAGCTTGGACGGGACAGGGTGGTCAACTAATGAAAAACTGTTTTTT. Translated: CASSLDGTGWSTNEKLFF.

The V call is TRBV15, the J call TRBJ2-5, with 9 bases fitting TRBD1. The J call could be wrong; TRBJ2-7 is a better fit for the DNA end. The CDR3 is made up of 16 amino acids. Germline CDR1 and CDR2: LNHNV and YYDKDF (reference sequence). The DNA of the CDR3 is TGTGCCACCAGTCCTCCCACAGGGGGCCTTTCCTACGAGCAGTACTTC. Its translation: CATSPPTGGLSYEQYF.

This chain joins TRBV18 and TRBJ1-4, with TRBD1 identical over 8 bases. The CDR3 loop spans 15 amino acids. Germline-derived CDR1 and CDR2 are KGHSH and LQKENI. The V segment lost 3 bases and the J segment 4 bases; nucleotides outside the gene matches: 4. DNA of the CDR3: TGTGCCAGCTCACCCCCGGGACAGGATAATGAAAAACTGTTTTTT. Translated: CASSPPGQDNEKLFF.

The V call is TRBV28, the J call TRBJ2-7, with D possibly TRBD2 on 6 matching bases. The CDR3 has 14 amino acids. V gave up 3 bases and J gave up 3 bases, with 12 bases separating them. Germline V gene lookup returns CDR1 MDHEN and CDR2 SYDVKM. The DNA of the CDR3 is TGTGCCAGCAGTTTGGCGGGGCTGGGCTACGAGCAGTACTTC. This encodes CASSLAGLGYEQYF.

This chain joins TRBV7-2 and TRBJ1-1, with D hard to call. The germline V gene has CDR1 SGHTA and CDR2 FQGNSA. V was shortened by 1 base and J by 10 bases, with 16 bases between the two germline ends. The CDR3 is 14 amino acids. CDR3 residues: CASSLVGSQVAAFF. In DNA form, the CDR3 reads TGTGCCAGCAGCTTAGTAGGTTCGCAGGTGGCAGCTTTCTTT.

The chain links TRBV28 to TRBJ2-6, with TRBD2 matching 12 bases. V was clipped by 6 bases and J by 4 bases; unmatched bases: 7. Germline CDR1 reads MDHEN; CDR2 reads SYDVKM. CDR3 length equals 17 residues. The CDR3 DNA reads TGTGCCAGCAGCCCTAGCGGGAGGGCCTCAGGGGCCAACGTCCTGACTTTC. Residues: CASSPSGRASGANVLTF.

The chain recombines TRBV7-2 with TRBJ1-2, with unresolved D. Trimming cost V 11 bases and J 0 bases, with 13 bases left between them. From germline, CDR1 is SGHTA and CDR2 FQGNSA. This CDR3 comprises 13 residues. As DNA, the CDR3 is TGTGCCTTTCGGGATCTAGCTAACTATGGCTACACCTTC. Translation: CAFRDLANYGYTF.

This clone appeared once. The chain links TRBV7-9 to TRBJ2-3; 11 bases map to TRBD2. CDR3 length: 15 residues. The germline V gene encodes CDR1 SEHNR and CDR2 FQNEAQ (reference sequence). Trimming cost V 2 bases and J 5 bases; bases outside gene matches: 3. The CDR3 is CASSLKLAGEDTQYF. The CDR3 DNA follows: TGTGCCAGCAGCTTAAAACTAGCGGGGGAAGATACGCAGTATTTT.

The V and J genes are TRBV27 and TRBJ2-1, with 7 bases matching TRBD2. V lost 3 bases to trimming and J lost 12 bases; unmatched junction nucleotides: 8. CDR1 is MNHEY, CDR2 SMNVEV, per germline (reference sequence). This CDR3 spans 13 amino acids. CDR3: CASSFGSGKGQFF. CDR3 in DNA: TGTGCCAGCAGTTTTGGCAGCGGGAAAGGGCAGTTCTTC.

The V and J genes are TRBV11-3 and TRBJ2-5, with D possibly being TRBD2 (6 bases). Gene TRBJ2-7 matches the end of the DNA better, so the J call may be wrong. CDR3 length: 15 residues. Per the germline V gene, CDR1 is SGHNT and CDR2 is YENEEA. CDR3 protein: CASSFLSGPSYEQYF. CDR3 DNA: TGTGCCAGCAGCTTCCTTAGCGGACCCTCCTACGAGCAGTACTTC.

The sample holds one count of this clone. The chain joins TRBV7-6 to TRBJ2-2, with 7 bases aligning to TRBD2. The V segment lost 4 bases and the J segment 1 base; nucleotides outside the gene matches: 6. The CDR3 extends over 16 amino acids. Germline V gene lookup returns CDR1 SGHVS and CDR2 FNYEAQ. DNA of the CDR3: TGTGCCAGCAGCTCAAATAGCGGGTTGAACACCGGGGAGCTGTTTTTT. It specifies CASSSNSGLNTGELFF. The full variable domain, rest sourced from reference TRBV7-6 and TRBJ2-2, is GAGVSQSPRYKVTKRGQDVALRCDPISGHVSLYWYRQALGQGPEFLTYFNYEAQQDKSGLPNDRFSAERPEGSISTLTIQRTEQRDSAMYRCASSSNSGLNTGELFFGEGSRLTVL.

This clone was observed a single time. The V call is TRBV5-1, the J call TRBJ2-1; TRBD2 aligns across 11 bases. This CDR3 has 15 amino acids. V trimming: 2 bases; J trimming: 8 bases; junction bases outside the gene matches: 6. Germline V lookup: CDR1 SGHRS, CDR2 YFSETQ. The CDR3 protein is CASSLVTSGSYEQFF. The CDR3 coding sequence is TGCGCCAGCAGCTTAGTTACTAGCGGGAGTTATGAGCAGTTCTTC.

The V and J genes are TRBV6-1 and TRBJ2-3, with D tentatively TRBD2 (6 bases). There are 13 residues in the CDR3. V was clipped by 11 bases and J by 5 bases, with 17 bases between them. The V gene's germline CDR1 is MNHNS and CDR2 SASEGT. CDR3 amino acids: CAYDGLRRDTQYF. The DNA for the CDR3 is TGTGCCTACGACGGACTAAGGAGAGATACGCAGTATTTT.

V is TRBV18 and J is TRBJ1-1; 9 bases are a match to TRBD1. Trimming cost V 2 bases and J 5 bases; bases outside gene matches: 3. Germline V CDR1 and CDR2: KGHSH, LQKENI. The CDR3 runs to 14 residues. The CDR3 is CASSPAQGATEAFF. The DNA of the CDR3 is TGTGCCAGCTCACCAGCACAGGGGGCGACTGAAGCTTTCTTT.

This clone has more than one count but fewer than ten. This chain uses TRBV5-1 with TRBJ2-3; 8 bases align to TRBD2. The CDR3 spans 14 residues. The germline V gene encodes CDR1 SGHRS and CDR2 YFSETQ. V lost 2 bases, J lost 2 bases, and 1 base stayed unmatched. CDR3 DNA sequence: TGCGCCAGCAGCTTAGGACTAGCCACAGATACGCAGTATTTT. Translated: CASSLGLATDTQYF.

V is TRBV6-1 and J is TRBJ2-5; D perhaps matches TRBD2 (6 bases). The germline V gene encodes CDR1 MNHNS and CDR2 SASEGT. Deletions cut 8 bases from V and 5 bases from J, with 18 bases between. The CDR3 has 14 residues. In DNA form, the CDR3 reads TGTGCCAGCGGAGAAAGACTAGTGCGGGAGACCCAGTACTTC. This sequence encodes CASGERLVRETQYF.

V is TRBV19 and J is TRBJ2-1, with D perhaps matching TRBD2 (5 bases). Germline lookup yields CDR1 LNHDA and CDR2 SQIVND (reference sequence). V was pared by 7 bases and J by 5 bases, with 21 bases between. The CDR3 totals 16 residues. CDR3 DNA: TGTGCCAGTAACTCACAATTAGGACTGCTCGACAATGAGCAGTTCTTC. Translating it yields CASNSQLGLLDNEQFF.

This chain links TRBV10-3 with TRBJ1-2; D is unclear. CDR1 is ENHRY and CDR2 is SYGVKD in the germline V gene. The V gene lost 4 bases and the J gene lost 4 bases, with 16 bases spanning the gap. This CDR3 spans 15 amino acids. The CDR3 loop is CAISGERGNTYGYTF. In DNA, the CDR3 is TGTGCCATCAGTGGCGAGCGAGGGAACACCTATGGCTACACCTTC.

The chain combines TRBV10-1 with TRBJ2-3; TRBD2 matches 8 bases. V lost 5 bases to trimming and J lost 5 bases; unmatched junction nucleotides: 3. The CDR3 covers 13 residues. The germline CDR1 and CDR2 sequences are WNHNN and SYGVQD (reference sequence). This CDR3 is CASSPLAGDTQYF. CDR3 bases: TGCGCCAGCAGTCCCCTAGCGGGAGATACGCAGTATTTT.

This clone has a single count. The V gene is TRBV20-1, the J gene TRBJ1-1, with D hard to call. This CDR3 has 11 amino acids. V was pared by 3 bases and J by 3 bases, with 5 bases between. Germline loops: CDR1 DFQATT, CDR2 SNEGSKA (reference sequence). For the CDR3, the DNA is TGCAGTGCTAGTGCGTACACTGAAGCTTTCTTT. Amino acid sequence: CSASAYTEAFF.

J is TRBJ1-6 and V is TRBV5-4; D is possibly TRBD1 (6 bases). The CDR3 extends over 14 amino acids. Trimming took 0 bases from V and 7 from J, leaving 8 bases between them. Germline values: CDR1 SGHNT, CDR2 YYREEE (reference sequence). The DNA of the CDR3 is TGTGCCAGCAGCTTGGACAGGGTGAATTCACCCCTCCACTTT. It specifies CASSLDRVNSPLHF.

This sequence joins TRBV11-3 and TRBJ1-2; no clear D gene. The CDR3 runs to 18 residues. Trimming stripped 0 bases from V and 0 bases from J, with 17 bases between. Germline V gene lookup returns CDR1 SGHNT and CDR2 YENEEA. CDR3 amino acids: CASSLEEVRSLANYGYTF. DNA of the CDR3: TGTGCCAGCAGCTTAGAGGAGGTCAGATCCCTAGCTAACTATGGCTACACCTTC.

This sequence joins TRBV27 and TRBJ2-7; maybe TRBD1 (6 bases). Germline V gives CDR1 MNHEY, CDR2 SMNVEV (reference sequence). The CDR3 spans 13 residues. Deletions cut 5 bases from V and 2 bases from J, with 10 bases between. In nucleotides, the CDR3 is TGTGCCAGCAGTCCGACAGGACCCTACGAGCAGTACGTC. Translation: CASSPTGPYEQYV.

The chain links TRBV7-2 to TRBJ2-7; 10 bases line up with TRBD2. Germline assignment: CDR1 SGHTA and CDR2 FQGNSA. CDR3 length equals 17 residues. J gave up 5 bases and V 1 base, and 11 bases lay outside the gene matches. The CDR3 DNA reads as TGTGCCAGCAGCTTAGAATTTCAGCGGGAGGGCCAGGACGAGCAGTACTTC. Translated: CASSLEFQREGQDEQYF.

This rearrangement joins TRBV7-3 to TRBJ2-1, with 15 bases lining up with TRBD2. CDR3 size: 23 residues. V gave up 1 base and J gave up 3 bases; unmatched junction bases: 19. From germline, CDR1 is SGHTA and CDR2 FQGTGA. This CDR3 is CASSLIPNGIRGLAGGRYNEQFF. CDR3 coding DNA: TGTGCCAGCAGCTTAATCCCGAACGGAATTAGGGGACTAGCGGGAGGCCGCTACAATGAGCAGTTCTTC. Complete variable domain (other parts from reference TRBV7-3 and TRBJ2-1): GAGVSQTPSNKVTEKGKYVELRCDPISGHTALYWYRQSLGQGPEFLIYFQGTGAADDSGLPNDRFFAVRPEGSVSTLKIQRTERGDSAVYLCASSLIPNGIRGLAGGRYNEQFFGPGTRLTVL.

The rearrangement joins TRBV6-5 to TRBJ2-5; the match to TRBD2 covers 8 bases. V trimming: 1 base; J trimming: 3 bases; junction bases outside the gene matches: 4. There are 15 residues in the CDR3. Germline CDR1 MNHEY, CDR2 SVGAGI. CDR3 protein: CASSYFELAEETQYF. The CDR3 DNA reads TGTGCCAGCAGTTACTTCGAACTAGCGGAAGAGACCCAGTACTTC.

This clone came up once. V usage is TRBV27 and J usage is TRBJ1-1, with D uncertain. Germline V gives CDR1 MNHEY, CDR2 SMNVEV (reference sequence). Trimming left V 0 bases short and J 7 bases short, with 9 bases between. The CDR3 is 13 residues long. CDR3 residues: CASSLSSQLEAFF. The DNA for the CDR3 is TGTGCCAGCAGTTTATCGTCACAGCTTGAAGCTTTCTTT.